This TCR beta chain was obtained from a study of OX40 agonist ivuxolimab in advanced cancers. The CDR3 contains 11 residues. The V end lost 0 bases, the J end lost 8 bases, and 4 bases lay between the germline ends. In germline, CDR1 is LNHNV, CDR2 YYDKDF (reference sequence). Sequencing was performed with immunoSEQ multiplex PCR; in TCRdb, only in-frame clones are kept and a portion is missing. The sample lists 60,000 to 95,000 clones, 85% to 90% occurring once. The chain recombines TRBV15 with TRBJ1-1; D ambiguous. Sequenced here: CD4+ or CD8+ T cells sorted from blood, sampled in a trial of the OX40 agonist ivuxolimab. This receptor was taken from an adult with an advanced solid tumor such as melanoma, head and neck, liver or kidney cancer. The CDR3 spells CATSREVEAFF. CDR3 nucleotide sequence: TGTGCCACCAGCAGAGAAGTCGAAGCTTTCTTT.